This TCR beta chain originates from a study of T-cell memory formation after mild COVID-19. Broader study findings: SARS-CoV-2 specificity of second-wave clones peaking day 37 was unconfirmed. The pre-infection memory compartment contained some responding clones, suggesting cross-reactive memory joined.

The 5'RACE method, run with constant-segment primers, produced TCR alpha and TCR beta cDNA libraries (carrying sample barcodes and UMIs). TCRdb re-called the 5' RACE reads through MiXCR, storing one row per CDR3 protein. The profile covers about 310,000 distinct CDR3 sequences, with around a sixth appearing a single time and 22% taken by the ten largest. About this clonotype itself: Its antigen is still unknown.

Trimming removed 3 bases from V and 0 bases from J, with 13 bases in between. This CDR3 is built from 16 residues. The V call is TRBV12-3 or TRBV12-4, the J call TRBJ2-3; possible D gene TRBD2, 5 bases. What was sequenced was PBMCs or a T cell subset sorted from them (not recorded which). This receptor was obtained from a man aged 18 to 30 who had mild COVID-19 (a few samples of this study predate the infection). Cell type and time point are not known. DNA for the CDR3: TGTGCCAGCAGTTTCCCCACTACTAGGAGCACAGATACGCAGTATTTT. Translated, it gives CASSFPTTRSTDTQYF.